The clone carrying this TCR beta chain was recorded once. Its antigen is unknown. Sequencing was performed with immunoSEQ multiplex PCR; in TCRdb, only in-frame clones are kept and a portion is missing. The sample shows over 70,000 clones, roughly nine tenths of them seen only once. The data derive from a study of T cell responses to AZD1222 COVID-19 vaccine. Findings of the study overall: Repertoire sampling occurred only after the peak T cell response. Clonal diversity was possibly underestimated, and white British individuals and females predominated among donors.

Second-dose groups at about 4 or about 12 weeks were pooled. V was cut by 6 bases and J by 6 bases, with 18 bases left in between. Germline assignment: CDR1 MNHEY and CDR2 SVGAGI. There are 15 residues in the CDR3. The V call is TRBV6-5, the J call TRBJ1-5, with D perhaps TRBD1 (6 bases). The sequencing used peripheral blood, collected 28 days after the second AZD1222 dose. This receptor was taken from an adult who received the AZD1222 COVID-19 vaccine. CDR3 DNA: TGTGCCAGCAGGGACCGGGACACCGGCACTCAGCCCCAGCATTTT. It yields the protein CASRDRDTGTQPQHF.